This T cell receptor beta chain derives from a study of cytomegalovirus exposure and HLA in healthy donors. Study-level information: Some 85 million unique TCRs from HLA-typed donors were held in an early data release. Whole-study results and caveats: Analysis performed later showed TCR beta chains linked to HLA being more clonally expanded than equally common others. The authors reported that TCR beta sequences could predict HLA-A and HLA-B alleles. These predictions were accurate for most subjects in the first cohort. Altogether, about 160 TCR beta chains were recorded as cytomegalovirus-associated.

As to this clone: The antigen remains unidentified.

This PCR relied on a set of 60 Vbeta primers and 13 Jbeta primers. Clones were sequenced by immunoSEQ multiplex PCR, and TCRdb holds only the in-frame ones, with some missing. The table gives around 58,000 clones; the top ten clones make up approximately 8.9% of it. CDR1 and CDR2 from the germline V gene are MNHEY and SMNVEV (reference sequence). V lost 2 bases and J lost 2, with 18 bases in between. The CDR3 is 17 residues long. The sequencing input was PBMCs. J is TRBJ1-1 and V is TRBV27; no clear D. The sequence derives from a middle-aged man in good health and CMV-seropositive. The CDR3 is CASSLIRSGGLNTEAFF. The CDR3 DNA follows: TGTGCCAGCAGTTTAATAAGGTCCGGAGGCCTTAACACTGAAGCTTTCTTT.